Listed here are 13 T cell receptor beta chains from one sample, sequenced in a study of CD8 T cells in Susac syndrome. An amount of RNA that ranged from roughly 0.45 to 1 ug was reverse transcribed with random hexamers. TCRdb recomputed calls from the immunoSEQ multiplex PCR reads with MiXCR, one row per CDR3 protein. The sample yields about 210,000 distinct CDR3 sequences, approximately 95% seen once. Material: CD4+ T cells from PBMCs. Source of these receptors: a human donor with multiple sclerosis.

This chain links TRBV21-1 with TRBJ2-7; the table's D gene call, TRBD2, was not cross checked with the DNA. TRBV21-1 corresponds to a pseudogene. The CDR3 is 14 amino acids. CDR3 in DNA: TGTGCCAGCAGGCCTAGCGGGCCCACCTACGAGCAGTACTTC. Encoded protein: CASRPSGPTYEQYF.

The chain joins TRBV20-1 to TRBJ1-2; TRBD1 matches at 9 bases. Germline loops: CDR1 DFQATT, CDR2 SNEGSKA (reference sequence). Germline trimming cut 5 bases from V and 4 bases from J; bases unmatched to any gene: 8. The CDR3 loop spans 14 amino acids. CDR3 sequence: CSAPMTGGFYGYTF. Written as DNA, the CDR3 is TGCAGTGCTCCTATGACAGGGGGATTCTATGGCTACACCTTC.

The rearrangement joins TRBV20-1 to TRBJ2-1, with D possibly being TRBD1 or TRBD2 (5 bases each). With 3 bases removed from V and 0 bases from J, the gap between germline ends came to 15 bases. CDR1 and CDR2 from the germline V gene are DFQATT and SNEGSKA (reference sequence). The CDR3 has 16 amino acids. For the CDR3, the DNA is TGCAGTGCTAGCGGGGCCCTCCCAAACTCCTACAATGAGCAGTTCTTC. As protein: CSASGALPNSYNEQFF.

The gene calls are TRBV7-9 and TRBJ2-3; the D gene is possibly TRBD2 (6 bases). This CDR3 is 18 amino acids long. Germline V gives CDR1 SEHNR, CDR2 FQNEAQ (reference sequence). The V end was cut by 5 bases, the J end by 2 bases, with 23 bases between. As DNA, the CDR3 is TGTGCCAGCAGCGCCCGGGAGTGGACCTTGATTGACACAGATACGCAGTATTTT. Translation: CASSAREWTLIDTDTQYF. The full variable domain, with the rest looked up from reference TRBV7-9 and TRBJ2-3, is DTGVSQNPRHKITKRGQNVTFRCDPISEHNRLYWYRQTLGQGPEFLTYFQNEAQLEKSRLLSDRFSAERPKGSFSTLEIQRTEQGDSAMYLCASSAREWTLIDTDTQYFGPGTRLTVL.

J is TRBJ1-5 and V is TRBV30; D is perhaps TRBD1 (5 bases). The CDR3 covers 13 residues. Germline lookup yields CDR1 GTSNPN and CDR2 SVGIG (reference sequence). The ends were cut back, 1 base at V and 7 bases at J, with 11 bases in the middle. For the CDR3, the DNA is TGTGCCTGGAGTGATCAGGGCTACCAGCCCCAGCATTTT. It codes for CAWSDQGYQPQHF.

The V and J genes are TRBV19 and TRBJ1-2; D is perhaps TRBD1 (5 bases). Germline loops: CDR1 LNHDA, CDR2 SQIVND (reference sequence). With 6 bases removed from V and 4 bases from J, the gap between germline ends came to 9 bases. CDR3 length: 12 residues. The CDR3 DNA is TGTGCCAGTAGGGACACCTTCTATGGCTACACCTTC. It codes for CASRDTFYGYTF. Full variable domain (missing parts from reference TRBV19 and TRBJ1-2): DGGITQSPKYLFRKEGQNVTLSCEQNLNHDAMYWYRQDPGQGLRLIYYSQIVNDFQKGDIAEGYSVSREKKESFPLTVTSAQKNPTAFYLCASRDTFYGYTFGSGTRLTVV.

The J gene is TRBJ2-1, the V gene TRBV7-9; TRBD2 aligns across 10 bases. CDR3 size: 15 residues. Germline CDR1 and CDR2: SEHNR and FQNEAQ (reference sequence). V trimming: 3 bases; J trimming: 5 bases; junction bases outside the gene matches: 4. The CDR3 spells CASSFGLADHNEQFF. Here the CDR3 DNA reads TGTGCCAGCAGCTTCGGACTAGCGGACCACAATGAGCAGTTCTTC.

The V call is TRBV29-1, the J call TRBJ2-7; D gene unclear. V was trimmed by 6 bases and J by 0 bases, leaving 9 bases between them. The germline V gene encodes CDR1 SQVTM and CDR2 ANQGSEA. CDR3 length equals 12 residues. The CDR3 region is CSVTPGSYEQYF. The DNA for the CDR3 is TGCAGCGTGACACCGGGCTCCTACGAGCAGTACTTC.

This chain links TRBV20-1 with TRBJ1-2, with D possibly TRBD1 on 5 matching bases. V was clipped by 6 bases and J by 4 bases, with 12 bases between them. This CDR3 has 12 amino acids. Germline V gives CDR1 DFQATT, CDR2 SNEGSKA (reference sequence). CDR3 DNA sequence: TGCAGTGCGGGTCCGAGGGGCTATGGCTACACCTTC. It is translated as CSAGPRGYGYTF.

The chain has TRBV18 and TRBJ2-7; 7 nucleotides match TRBD1. The CDR3 extends over 15 amino acids. V dropped 4 bases and J dropped 2; count of bases not matched to a gene: 8. CDR1 is KGHSH and CDR2 is LQKENI in the germline V gene. The CDR3: CASSLHPGQPYEQYF. The DNA of the CDR3 is TGTGCCAGCTCACTACATCCGGGACAGCCCTACGAGCAGTACTTC.

The chain is built from TRBV10-2 and TRBJ1-2; D gene ambiguous. Germline V gene data show CDR1 as WSHSY and CDR2 as SAAADI. This CDR3 contains 13 residues. Trimming stripped 6 bases from V and 1 base from J, with 9 bases between. The CDR3 region is CASSAAGNYGYTF. The CDR3 coding sequence is TGCGCCAGCAGCGCCGCGGGTAACTATGGCTACACCTTC.

DNA for the CDR3: TGTGCCAGCAGCCCCCGGGAGGACACTGAAGCTTTCTTT. The encoded protein is CASSPREDTEAFF. The chain has TRBV3-1 and TRBJ1-1; no reliable D call. V was shortened by 4 bases and J by 3 bases, with 9 bases between the two germline ends. CDR1 is LGHDT and CDR2 is YNNKEL in the germline V gene (reference sequence). CDR3 length: 13 amino acids.

The chain is built from TRBV19 and TRBJ2-5; TRBD1 matches at 9 bases. With V trimmed by 9 bases and J by 5 bases, 13 bases remained unmatched. CDR1 LNHDA and CDR2 SQIVND come from the germline V gene (reference sequence). This CDR3 region has 15 residues. The CDR3 DNA follows: TGTGCCAGCTCCACCCCGGGACAGGGCAAGGAGACCCAGTACTTC. Protein sequence: CASSTPGQGKETQYF.